Given below is one TCR beta chain in context. No antigen is known for it. This sample is drawn from a study of T-cell memory formation after mild COVID-19. Overall study: Clustering of TCRs was largely donor specific.

The CDR3 is made up of 17 amino acids. Germline V gives CDR1 SEHNR, CDR2 FQNEAQ (reference sequence). The trim removed 3 bases at V and 0 bases at J, leaving 8 bases unmatched. Overall study findings and caveats: Shrinking CD4+ clones resided mostly in CM and EM, and CD8+ ones in EMRA. Pre-infection memory contained some responding clones, which suggested that cross-reactive memory had joined.

TCRdb reanalysed the 5' RACE reads using MiXCR and keeps one entry per CDR3 protein. Here the sample spans approximately 250,000 distinct CDR3 sequences, over 15% being singletons. This sequence originates from a man aged 18-30 years who had mild COVID-19 (a few samples of this study predate the infection). Cell type and time point are not known. Sequenced input: PBMCs or a T cell subset sorted from them (not recorded which). J is TRBJ2-5 and V is TRBV7-9; 9 positions match TRBD1. As DNA, the CDR3 is TGTGCCAGCAGCTTCTCCGGGACAGGGCCCCACCAAGAGACCCAGTACTTC. This translates into CASSFSGTGPHQETQYF.